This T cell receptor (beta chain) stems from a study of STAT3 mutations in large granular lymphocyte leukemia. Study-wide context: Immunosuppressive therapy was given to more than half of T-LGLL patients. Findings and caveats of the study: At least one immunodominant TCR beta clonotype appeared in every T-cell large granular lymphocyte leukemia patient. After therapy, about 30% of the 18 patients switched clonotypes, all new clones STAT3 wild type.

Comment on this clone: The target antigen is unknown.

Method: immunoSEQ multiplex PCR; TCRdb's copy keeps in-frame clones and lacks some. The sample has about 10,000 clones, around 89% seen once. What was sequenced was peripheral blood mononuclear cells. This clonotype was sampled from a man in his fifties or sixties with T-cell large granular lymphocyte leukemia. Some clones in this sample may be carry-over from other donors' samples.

The CDR3 region has the DNA TGTGCCAGCACGACTGAAGCGCCGGCCTACGAGCAGTACTTC. Its protein is CASTTEAPAYEQYF. The J gene is TRBJ2-7, the V gene TRBV13; D gene uncertain. The CDR3 is made up of 14 amino acids. The germline CDR1 and CDR2 sequences are PRHDT and FYEKMQ (reference sequence). V lost 7 bases, J lost 2 bases, and 15 bases lay in between. Combining the CDR3 with reference TRBV13 and TRBJ2-7 gives the whole variable domain AAGVIQSPRHLIKEKRETATLKCYPIPRHDTVYWYQQGPGQDPQFLISFYEKMQSDKGSIPDRFSAQQFSDYHSELNMSSLELGDSALYFCASTTEAPAYEQYFGPGTRLTVT.